One sample yielded the 30 T cell receptor beta chains listed below, sequenced in a study of T cell responses to AZD1222 COVID-19 vaccine. Sequenced by immunoSEQ multiplex PCR; TCRdb stores in-frame clones only, minus some. The profile shows 70,000 to 85,000 clones, 70% to 90% of them singletons. The sample consisted of peripheral blood, taken on day 0 of AZD1222 vaccination. The receptors shown here come from an adult in good health.

CDR3 loop: CAWSVLVRTGELFF. CDR3 coding DNA: TGTGCCTGGAGTGTACTAGTAAGGACCGGGGAGCTGTTTTTT. The chain couples TRBV30 to TRBJ2-2; D is perhaps TRBD2 (5 bases). The CDR3 is 14 amino acids. Germline CDR1 and CDR2: GTSNPN and SVGIG (reference sequence). V lost 0 bases, J lost 5 bases, and 10 bases lay in between.

The rearrangement uses TRBV9 and TRBJ1-3; D unresolved. V lost 0 bases to trimming and J lost 3 bases, with 1 base between them. The CDR3 is 12 residues long. Germline CDR1 is SGDLS and CDR2 is YYNGEE. The CDR3 region has the DNA TGTGCCAGCAGCGTAGGTGGAAACACCATATATTTT. Its protein is CASSVGGNTIYF.

In this sample, this clone turned up a few times. The rearrangement joins TRBV6-2 or TRBV6-3 to TRBJ2-7; TRBD1 might be the D (5 bases). The CDR3 sequence is 13 residues long. The germline CDR1 and CDR2 sequences are MNHEY and SVGEGT. Trimming took 5 bases from V and 1 from J, leaving 9 bases between them. CDR3 sequence (DNA): TGTGCCAGCAGTAAAGGACAATCCTACGAGCAGTACTTC. Translation gives CASSKGQSYEQYF.

The V call is TRBV27, the J call TRBJ1-2, with a possible D match to TRBD1 (5 bases). V was pared by 4 bases and J by 7 bases, with 19 bases between. The CDR3 runs 15 residues. Germline values: CDR1 MNHEY, CDR2 SMNVEV (reference sequence). The CDR3 sequence: CASSSTRDPWGGYTF. In DNA, the CDR3 is TGTGCCAGCAGTTCCACCCGGGACCCCTGGGGTGGCTACACCTTC.

The chain carries TRBV2 and TRBJ2-1; 12 nucleotides align to TRBD2. Germline-derived CDR1 and CDR2 are SNHLY and FYNNEI. The V segment lost 7 bases and the J segment 7 bases; nucleotides outside the gene matches: 5. The CDR3 contains 14 residues. Here the CDR3 reads CASKLAGGGNEQFF. CDR3 nucleotides: TGTGCCAGCAAACTAGCGGGAGGAGGAAATGAGCAGTTCTTC.

The chain has TRBV7-2 and TRBJ2-3; the match to TRBD2 covers 9 bases. Germline values: CDR1 SGHTA, CDR2 FQGNSA. V was pared by 6 bases and J by 2 bases, with 3 bases of the junction left unmatched. The CDR3 is made up of 14 amino acids. The CDR3: CASRRGGYTDTQYF. CDR3 nucleotide sequence: TGTGCCAGCAGGCGGGGGGGCTACACAGATACGCAGTATTTT. Together with reference TRBV7-2 and TRBJ2-3, the CDR3 gives the full variable domain: GAGVSQSPSNKVTEKGKDVELRCDPISGHTALYWYRQSLGQGLEFLIYFQGNSAPDKSGLPSDRFSAERTGGSVSTLTIQRTQQEDSAVYLCASRRGGYTDTQYFGPGTRLTVL.

V is TRBV27 and J is TRBJ2-7; no reliable D call. Germline lookup yields CDR1 MNHEY and CDR2 SMNVEV (reference sequence). The CDR3 is 10 amino acids. The V and J ends lost 8 bases and 3 bases respectively, with 5 bases between them. In DNA, the CDR3 is TGTGCCAGCGGGGACTACGAGCAGTACTTC. Translating it yields CASGDYEQYF.

V is TRBV19 and J is TRBJ2-7; D is possibly TRBD1 (6 bases). CDR1 and CDR2 (germline): LNHDA, SQIVND (reference sequence). The CDR3 loop spans 16 amino acids. Trimming shortened V by 5 bases and J by 3 bases, and 20 bases separated the two germline ends. CDR3 protein: CASSPSLDSVFYEQYF. In DNA, the CDR3 is TGTGCCAGTAGTCCAAGCTTGGACAGCGTTTTCTACGAGCAGTACTTC.

DNA for the CDR3: TGCGCCAGCAGCACCGTGGGGACAGGGATAGCCAATCAGCCCCAGCATTTT. This sequence encodes CASSTVGTGIANQPQHF. The genes are TRBV10-1 and TRBJ1-5, with 9 nucleotides matching TRBD1. J gave up 3 bases and V 6 bases, and 12 bases lay outside the gene matches. Germline V gene sequence: CDR1 WNHNN, CDR2 SYGVQD (reference sequence). This CDR3 has 17 amino acids.

This clone was observed once. The gene calls are TRBV14 and TRBJ1-6; D uncertain. The ends were cut back, 4 bases at V and 10 bases at J, with 17 bases in the middle. This CDR3 is built from 15 residues. The V gene's germline CDR1 is SGHDN and CDR2 FVKESK. CDR3 protein: CASSREPPPESPLHF. Here the CDR3 DNA reads TGTGCCAGCAGCCGCGAGCCACCACCGGAGTCACCCCTCCACTTT. The whole variable domain, filled in from reference TRBV14 and TRBJ1-6, reads EAGVTQFPSHSVIEKGQTVTLRCDPISGHDNLYWYRRVMGKEIKFLLHFVKESKQDESGMPNNRFLAERTGGTYSTLKVQPAELEDSGVYFCASSREPPPESPLHFGNGTRLTVT.

The V call is TRBV2, the J call TRBJ1-5; 11 bases line up with TRBD1. This CDR3 region has 15 residues. Germline loops: CDR1 SNHLY, CDR2 FYNNEI. V dropped 6 bases and J dropped 4; count of bases not matched to a gene: 5. CDR3 sequence: CASSSGQGANQPQHF. CDR3 DNA sequence: TGTGCCAGCAGCAGTGGACAGGGGGCGAATCAGCCCCAGCATTTT.

V is TRBV28 and J is TRBJ2-7; D remains ambiguous. Germline CDR1 is MDHEN and CDR2 is SYDVKM. CDR3 length equals 13 residues. Trimming removed 5 bases at V and 7 bases at J, with 15 bases between. CDR3 residues: CASSTGRVGEQYF. The CDR3 DNA reads TGTGCCAGCAGTACGGGCCGTGTAGGGGAGCAGTACTTC. The full variable domain, rest sourced from reference TRBV28 and TRBJ2-7, is DVKVTQSSRYLVKRTGEKVFLECVQDMDHENMFWYRQDPGLGLRLIYFSYDVKMKEKGDIPEGYSVSREKKERFSLILESASTNQTSMYLCASSTGRVGEQYFGPGTRLTVT.

The chain joins TRBV5-1 to TRBJ2-2; D gene unclear. The germline gives CDR1 SGHRS, CDR2 YFSETQ. V was cut by 2 bases and J by 2 bases, with 10 bases left in between. The CDR3 is 15 residues long. DNA for the CDR3: TGCGCCAGCAGCTTTAACAGCCTAAACACCGGGGAGCTGTTTTTT. As protein: CASSFNSLNTGELFF.

The chain carries TRBV6-5 and TRBJ1-1, with D uncertain. The CDR3 runs 14 residues. V was cut by 6 bases and J by 2 bases, with 13 bases left in between. Germline V gives CDR1 MNHEY, CDR2 SVGAGI. The CDR3 sequence is CASRRRVLNTEAFF. The CDR3 DNA sequence: TGTGCCAGCAGACGGAGGGTCCTTAACACTGAAGCTTTCTTT.

The genes are TRBV7-2 and TRBJ1-6; perhaps TRBD1 as D (5 bases). The CDR3 length is 14 residues. With 4 bases removed from V and 7 bases from J, the gap between germline ends came to 11 bases. Germline V gives CDR1 SGHTA, CDR2 FQGNSA. CDR3 in DNA: TGTGCCAGCAGCTGGCTAGGGGAAAATTCACCCCTCCACTTT. The encoded protein is CASSWLGENSPLHF.

The V call is TRBV18, the J call TRBJ2-1, with D unclear. Per the germline V gene, CDR1 is KGHSH and CDR2 is LQKENI. V was pared by 3 bases and J by 0 bases, with 12 bases between. The CDR3 has 16 amino acids. CDR3 nucleotide sequence: TGTGCCAGCTCACCCCCGGACGCAAACTCCTACAATGAGCAGTTCTTC. This codes for CASSPPDANSYNEQFF.

The CDR3 coding sequence is TGTGCCAGTACCTCGGACAGGGGAAATGAAAAACTGTTTTTT. Translating gives CASTSDRGNEKLFF. The chain has TRBV19 and TRBJ1-4, with 9 bases lining up with TRBD1. Trimming cost V 7 bases and J 5 bases; bases outside gene matches: 5. Germline V gives CDR1 LNHDA, CDR2 SQIVND (reference sequence). The CDR3 length is 14 residues.

Regarding this clone: Germline is not matched at one junction end, which may reflect a read error. V gene TRBV11-1 combines with J gene TRBJ1-2; the D is unclear. Germline loops: CDR1 SGHAT, CDR2 FQDESV (reference sequence). The CDR3 sequence is 15 residues long. This CDR3 reads CASSVARSTNYGYTF. The CDR3 DNA follows: TGTGCCAGCAGCGTAGCAAGATCGACTAACTATGGCTACACCTTC.

This rearrangement joins TRBV10-1 to TRBJ2-1; 10 nucleotides agree with TRBD2. V lost 3 bases and J lost 13; bases outside the gene matches: 9. This CDR3 is 14 amino acids long. Per the germline V gene, CDR1 is WNHNN and CDR2 is SYGVQD (reference sequence). DNA for the CDR3: TGCGCCAGCAGTGACCCTTCTAGCGGGAGCACCCAGTTCTTC. This codes for CASSDPSSGSTQFF.

The gene calls are TRBV12-3 or TRBV12-4 and TRBJ1-1; the match to TRBD1 covers 8 bases. CDR3 length equals 13 residues. J was trimmed by 3 bases and V by 3 bases; bases with no gene match: 0. CDR3: CASSLTGDTEAFF. The CDR3 nucleotides are TGTGCCAGCAGTTTGACAGGGGACACTGAAGCTTTCTTT.

This chain uses TRBV5-4 with TRBJ1-2, with 7 bases that match TRBD1. Per germline, CDR1 SGHNT and CDR2 YYREEE (reference sequence). CDR3 length: 12 residues. With V trimmed by 4 bases and J by 7 bases, 4 bases remained unmatched. The CDR3 sequence is CASSTGQAGYTF. The DNA of the CDR3 is TGTGCCAGCAGCACCGGACAGGCTGGCTACACCTTC.

V gene TRBV4-1 combines with J gene TRBJ1-6; 8 nucleotides line up with TRBD1. The CDR3 spans 16 residues. Germline V gene lookup returns CDR1 MGHRA and CDR2 YSYEKL. Trimming at V came to 1 base and at J to 10 bases, leaving 9 bases not matched to a gene. CDR3 protein: CASSQGVVRGQSPLHF. Here the CDR3 DNA reads TGCGCCAGCAGCCAAGGGGTCGTCAGGGGGCAATCACCCCTCCACTTT.

The chain has TRBV30 and TRBJ2-2; D unclear. Germline lookup yields CDR1 GTSNPN and CDR2 SVGIG (reference sequence). V gave up 6 bases and J gave up 6 bases, with 8 bases separating them. CDR3 length: 11 residues. The CDR3 sequence: CACSAPGELFF. The CDR3, as DNA: TGTGCCTGTTCGGCTCCCGGGGAGCTGTTTTTT.

The chain joins TRBV29-1 to TRBJ1-5, with 10 bases identical to TRBD1. V gave up 7 bases and J gave up 1 base; unmatched junction bases: 7. Germline CDR1 SQVTM, CDR2 ANQGSEA. The CDR3 length is 15 residues. DNA for the CDR3: TGCAGCGGCCGACAGGGGGCAAAGAGCAATCAGCCCCAGCATTTT. Amino acids: CSGRQGAKSNQPQHF.

The chain employs TRBV18 and TRBJ2-6; D is undetermined. The CDR3 is made up of 13 amino acids. Per the germline V gene, CDR1 is KGHSH and CDR2 is LQKENI. V gave up 2 bases and J gave up 12 bases, with 11 bases separating them. CDR3 sequence reads: CASSPWLEAVLTF. For the CDR3, the DNA is TGTGCCAGCTCACCATGGTTGGAAGCCGTCCTGACTTTC. Full variable domain (outside the CDR3, taken from reference TRBV18 and TRBJ2-6): NAGVMQNPRHLVRRRGQEARLRCSPMKGHSHVYWYRQLPEEGLKFMVYLQKENIIDESGMPKERFSAEFPKEGPSILRIQQVVRGDSAAYFCASSPWLEAVLTFGAGSRLTVL.

The chain employs TRBV7-9 and TRBJ1-4, with TRBD1 matching 12 bases. Per germline, CDR1 SEHNR and CDR2 FQNEAQ (reference sequence). With 6 bases clipped from V and 1 base from J, the junction kept 9 bases outside the gene matches. This CDR3 has 18 residues. The chain's CDR3 is CASRKEGTGGITNEKLFF. The DNA of the CDR3 is TGTGCCAGCAGGAAAGAAGGGACAGGGGGCATAACTAATGAAAAACTGTTTTTT.

The chain joins TRBV19 to TRBJ2-1, with D tentatively TRBD2 (6 bases). This CDR3 comprises 13 residues. Trimming cost V 7 bases and J 5 bases, with 12 bases left between them. CDR1 and CDR2 (germline): LNHDA, SQIVND (reference sequence). The CDR3 here is CASKKDYDNEQFF. CDR3 nucleotides: TGTGCCAGTAAAAAGGACTACGACAATGAGCAGTTCTTC.

The chain couples TRBV4-1 to TRBJ2-7; unclear D gene. Germline CDR1 is MGHRA and CDR2 is YSYEKL. The CDR3 totals 20 residues. With 0 bases removed from V and 0 bases from J, the gap between germline ends came to 24 bases. In nucleotides, the CDR3 is TGCGCCAGCAGCCAAGATGGACGGCCGGTGGCCTCGTCTTACTCCTACGAGCAGTACTTC. Protein sequence: CASSQDGRPVASSYSYEQYF.

The CDR3 DNA follows: TGTGCCAGCAGTGCGGGACTAGCGGGAACCCGGCAGTACTTC. Translated: CASSAGLAGTRQYF. J is TRBJ2-7 and V is TRBV27, with 13 bases fitting TRBD2. Germline CDR1 and CDR2: MNHEY and SMNVEV (reference sequence). The trim removed 5 bases at V and 9 bases at J, leaving 7 bases unmatched. The CDR3 loop spans 14 amino acids.

On this clone: Other DNA sequences within the sample encode an identical CDR3. The rearrangement joins TRBV18 to TRBJ2-3; D may match TRBD1 or TRBD2 (6 bases each). Per germline, CDR1 KGHSH and CDR2 LQKENI. The V and J ends lost 3 bases and 3 bases respectively, with 13 bases between them. CDR3 length: 15 amino acids. The CDR3 DNA follows: TGTGCCAGCTCACCCTCGAGAGGGGGGACAGATACGCAGTATTTT. Its protein is CASSPSRGGTDTQYF.